The clone carrying this T cell receptor (beta chain) came up a few times. The target antigen is unknown. The data originate from a study of cytomegalovirus exposure and HLA in healthy donors. Overall study results and limits: It was likely that a cluster of highly shared sequence variants was a sequencing artifact. In a later analysis, DRB1 alleles had the most associated TCRs; HLA-C alleles the fewest.

Germline V gene lookup returns CDR1 MNHEY and CDR2 SVGAGI. Trimming took 2 bases from V and 0 from J, leaving 5 bases between them. CDR3 length equals 14 residues. Use of 60 Vbeta and 13 Jbeta primers characterized the PCR. The assay was immunoSEQ multiplex PCR, and TCRdb's table has in-frame clones only and misses some. The sample records some 160,000 clones, 75% to 90% being singletons. The chain employs TRBV6-5 and TRBJ1-3; D unclear. The sample comprised PBMCs. This clonotype originated in a woman under 30 in good health and CMV-seronegative. This chain's CDR3 is CASSYGPSGNTIYF. The CDR3 DNA is TGTGCCAGCAGTTACGGCCCCTCTGGAAACACCATATATTTT.